The next 27 T cell receptor beta chains were all read from a single sample in a study of blood T cell repertoires in COVID-19. Assay used: immunoSEQ multiplex PCR; TCRdb lists only in-frame clones, some missing. The sample contains over 200,000 clones, about four fifths of which appear only once. The sequencing input was PBMCs or T cells enriched from blood (not recorded which). Source of these receptors: a woman aged 45-59 years with acute COVID-19.

The chain is built from TRBV28 and TRBJ1-1, with 9 bases lining up with TRBD1. This CDR3 has 15 residues. V dropped 5 bases and J dropped 0; count of bases not matched to a gene: 4. Germline loops: CDR1 MDHEN, CDR2 SYDVKM. CDR3 loop: CASSPGTGMNTEAFF. CDR3 coding DNA: TGTGCCAGCAGTCCCGGGACAGGGATGAACACTGAAGCTTTCTTT.

This CDR3 reads CASSLGQGSAEKLFF. CDR3 sequence (DNA): TGTGCCAGCAGCCTGGGACAGGGTTCGGCGGAAAAACTGTTTTTT. The rearrangement joins TRBV7-9 to TRBJ1-4; 9 nucleotides align to TRBD1. This CDR3 is 15 amino acids long. Germline V CDR1 and CDR2: SEHNR, FQNEAQ (reference sequence). V dropped 5 bases and J dropped 8; count of bases not matched to a gene: 9. The variable domain in full, completed from reference TRBV7-9 and TRBJ1-4, reads DTGVSQNPRHKITKRGQNVTFRCDPISEHNRLYWYRQTLGQGPEFLTYFQNEAQLEKSRLLSDRFSAERPKGSFSTLEIQRTEQGDSAMYLCASSLGQGSAEKLFFGSGTQLSVL.

The chain combines TRBV6-2 or TRBV6-3 with TRBJ2-1, with 8 bases fitting TRBD2. Unmatched junction bases numbered 8, after V lost 6 bases and J lost 10 bases. Germline V gene lookup returns CDR1 MNHEY and CDR2 SVGEGT. The CDR3 consists of 13 residues. The CDR3 loop is CASSVAGLSEQFF. CDR3 nucleotides: TGTGCCAGCAGCGTAGCGGGATTGAGCGAGCAGTTCTTC.

This clone was observed a single time. The gene calls are TRBV4-2 and TRBJ2-5, with 9 nucleotides matching TRBD1. CDR3 length: 14 amino acids. Germline lookup yields CDR1 LGHNA and CDR2 YNFKEQ. After removal of 1 base from V and 4 bases from J, the junction contained 1 base not matched to a gene. The CDR3: CASSQGQGGETQYF. The CDR3 DNA sequence: TGTGCCAGCAGCCAAGGACAGGGGGGAGAGACCCAGTACTTC.

The J gene is TRBJ2-7, the V gene TRBV15; maybe TRBD2 (6 bases). Germline CDR1 is LNHNV and CDR2 is YYDKDF (reference sequence). CDR3 length equals 14 residues. V was cut by 6 bases and J by 0 bases, with 12 bases left in between. This chain's CDR3 is CATSIQEGSYEQYF. Here the CDR3 DNA reads TGTGCCACCAGTATACAGGAGGGCTCCTACGAGCAGTACTTC.

The chain combines TRBV9 with TRBJ2-3; 9 bases are a match to TRBD2. The germline V gene encodes CDR1 SGDLS and CDR2 YYNGEE. V dropped 0 bases and J dropped 4; count of bases not matched to a gene: 15. CDR3 size: 19 residues. This CDR3 reads CASSVVPLVGGGVADTQYF. As DNA, the CDR3 is TGTGCCAGCAGCGTAGTCCCTCTGGTCGGCGGGGGGGTGGCAGATACGCAGTATTTT. The full variable domain, completed using reference TRBV9 and TRBJ2-3, is DSGVTQTPKHLITATGQRVTLRCSPRSGDLSVYWYQQSLDQGLQFLIQYYNGEERAKGNILERFSAQQFPDLHSELNLSSLELGDSALYFCASSVVPLVGGGVADTQYFGPGTRLTVL.

The chain has TRBV24-1 and TRBJ2-5, with a possible D match to TRBD1 (5 bases). This CDR3 has 13 amino acids. V gave up 6 bases and J gave up 5 bases, with 12 bases separating them. The germline V gene has CDR1 KGHDR and CDR2 SFDVKD. CDR3 sequence: CATSRAGMETQYF. The CDR3 region has the DNA TGTGCCACCAGTAGAGCAGGGATGGAGACCCAGTACTTC.

This clone was observed a single time. The chain links TRBV7-9 to TRBJ2-7; weak D call: TRBD1 (6 bases). The CDR3 has 17 amino acids. Trimming took 5 bases from V and 2 from J, leaving 22 bases between them. In germline, CDR1 is SEHNR, CDR2 FQNEAQ (reference sequence). The CDR3 reads CASSPYPGTPGAYEQYF. Here the CDR3 DNA reads TGTGCCAGCAGCCCTTACCCCGGGACACCAGGAGCCTACGAGCAGTACTTC.

The rearrangement links TRBV28 to TRBJ2-3; possible D gene TRBD2, 6 bases. The V end was cut by 7 bases, the J end by 4 bases, with 21 bases between. From germline, CDR1 is MDHEN and CDR2 SYDVKM. The CDR3 extends over 16 amino acids. The CDR3 loop reads CASTGAASSYADTQYF. CDR3 DNA sequence: TGTGCCAGCACGGGAGCGGCCTCGTCTTATGCAGATACGCAGTATTTT.

The chain links TRBV28 to TRBJ2-1; maybe TRBD1 (5 bases). The CDR3 totals 15 residues. Germline V gene data show CDR1 as MDHEN and CDR2 as SYDVKM. Trimming stripped 6 bases from V and 0 bases from J, with 12 bases between. For the CDR3, the DNA is TGTGCCAGCAGCAGAAGGGGAAGCTCCTACAATGAGCAGTTCTTC. Translating it yields CASSRRGSSYNEQFF.

This clone has just a few counts. V and J are TRBV7-9 and TRBJ1-1; D is uncertain. In germline, CDR1 is SEHNR, CDR2 FQNEAQ (reference sequence). The CDR3 is made up of 12 amino acids. Trimming pared 5 bases from V and 5 bases from J, leaving 9 bases between. CDR3 bases: TGTGCCAGCAGCACAACAAGTACTGAAGCTTTCTTT. Encoded protein: CASSTTSTEAFF.

The V call is TRBV7-2, the J call TRBJ2-5, with D tentatively TRBD2 (5 bases). Germline assignment: CDR1 SGHTA and CDR2 FQGNSA. V shed 2 bases and J shed 2 bases, with 12 bases lying between them. CDR3 length: 15 amino acids. CDR3 loop: CASSLRSSRQETQYF. The CDR3 DNA reads as TGTGCCAGCAGCTTACGCTCTAGCAGACAAGAGACCCAGTACTTC.

This chain uses TRBV6-5 with TRBJ2-6; D call uncertain. CDR1 is MNHEY, CDR2 SVGAGI, per germline. Trimming took off 7 bases at V and 0 bases at J, with 10 bases between the two ends. The CDR3 contains 15 residues. In DNA form, the CDR3 reads TGTGCCAGCACCGAGACGGGCTCTGGGGCCAACGTCCTGACTTTC. Protein product: CASTETGSGANVLTF.

This clone has only one observation. V gene TRBV28 combines with J gene TRBJ1-1; 7 positions agree with TRBD1. CDR1 and CDR2 from the germline V gene are MDHEN and SYDVKM. The CDR3 is 13 residues long. V dropped 6 bases and J dropped 5; count of bases not matched to a gene: 6. The CDR3 protein is CASSPDRVTEAFF. CDR3 sequence (DNA): TGTGCCAGCAGCCCAGACAGGGTAACTGAAGCTTTCTTT.

V and J are TRBV19 and TRBJ2-2, with D tentatively TRBD2 (6 bases). Germline lookup yields CDR1 LNHDA and CDR2 SQIVND (reference sequence). Deletions cut 6 bases from V and 5 bases from J, with 13 bases between. The CDR3 loop spans 14 amino acids. The CDR3 spells CASSRGGHTGELFF. The CDR3 bases are TGTGCCAGTAGCCGCGGAGGGCATACCGGGGAGCTGTTTTTT.

V is TRBV7-2 and J is TRBJ1-5; possible D gene TRBD1, 6 bases. Trimming shortened V by 5 bases and J by 7 bases, and 12 bases separated the two germline ends. Germline lookup yields CDR1 SGHTA and CDR2 FQGNSA. This CDR3 contains 13 residues. Here the CDR3 DNA reads TGTGCCAGCAGCAGAAGCGGGGGCCAGCCCCAGCATTTT. Amino acids: CASSRSGGQPQHF.

This clone turned up a few times. The gene calls are TRBV18 and TRBJ1-1; 7 bases map to TRBD1. The J segment lost 8 bases and the V segment lost 3 bases, leaving 12 bases of the junction unmatched. The germline gives CDR1 KGHSH, CDR2 LQKENI. The CDR3 runs 15 residues. The CDR3: CASSPLSKGATEAFF. CDR3 bases: TGTGCCAGCTCACCGCTAAGTAAGGGGGCAACCGAAGCTTTCTTT.

This sequence joins TRBV28 and TRBJ1-4; D perhaps matches TRBD1 (6 bases). V was trimmed by 4 bases and J by 8 bases, leaving 17 bases between them. This CDR3 region has 15 residues. From germline, CDR1 is MDHEN and CDR2 SYDVKM. CDR3 residues: CASSSPLGAREKLFF. The CDR3 nucleotides are TGTGCCAGCAGTTCCCCACTGGGGGCGAGGGAAAAACTGTTTTTT.

The genes are TRBV6-2 or TRBV6-3 and TRBJ2-2; tentatively, D is TRBD1 (5 bases). V lost 2 bases and J lost 7, with 8 bases in between. Germline CDR1 MNHEY, CDR2 SVGEGT. CDR3 length equals 13 residues. CDR3 bases: TGTGCCAGCAGTTACCACACAGGCGGGGAGCTGTTTTTT. This sequence encodes CASSYHTGGELFF.

The chain carries TRBV28 and TRBJ2-7; possibly TRBD1 for D (6 bases). The CDR3 contains 15 residues. Per germline, CDR1 MDHEN and CDR2 SYDVKM. V lost 5 bases, J lost 3 bases, and 17 bases lay in between. In DNA, the CDR3 is TGTGCCAGCAGTAAAGGACAGACAAGGAGCTACGAGCAGTACTTC. This encodes CASSKGQTRSYEQYF.

J is TRBJ1-6 and V is TRBV4-1, with 12 bases lining up with TRBD1. CDR3 length: 18 residues. The ends lost 3 bases at V and 1 base at J; junction bases unmatched: 4. In germline, CDR1 is MGHRA, CDR2 YSYEKL. CDR3 in amino acids: CASSQGQGAGSYNSPLHF. CDR3 sequence (DNA): TGCGCCAGCAGCCAGGGACAGGGGGCAGGGTCCTATAATTCACCCCTCCACTTT.

The rearrangement joins TRBV5-1 to TRBJ1-6, with 9 bases matching TRBD1. This CDR3 has 17 amino acids. V trimming: 5 bases; J trimming: 14 bases; junction bases outside the gene matches: 20. Per the germline V gene, CDR1 is SGHRS and CDR2 is YFSETQ. The CDR3 region has the DNA TGCGCCAGCAGTACAAACACCGGGACAGGGAAGTTTAGGGCCCTCCACTTT. It specifies CASSTNTGTGKFRALHF.

The chain uses TRBV18 and TRBJ1-2, with 7 bases aligning to TRBD1. Trimming took 6 bases from V and 2 from J; bases not matched to a gene: 6. CDR1 is KGHSH, CDR2 LQKENI, per germline. The CDR3 runs 14 residues. CDR3 DNA: TGTGCCAGCTCGCAAGACAGGGAAAACTATGGCTACACCTTC. Residues: CASSQDRENYGYTF.

The chain employs TRBV2 and TRBJ1-1; TRBD1 matches at 8 bases. The germline gives CDR1 SNHLY, CDR2 FYNNEI. This CDR3 contains 13 residues. V lost 5 bases to trimming and J lost 6 bases; unmatched junction nucleotides: 5. Here the CDR3 DNA reads TGTGCCAGCAGTTTGGACAGGGCCCCTGAAGCTTTCTTT. This codes for CASSLDRAPEAFF.

V is TRBV19 and J is TRBJ1-1; weak D call: TRBD1 (5 bases). Germline loops: CDR1 LNHDA, CDR2 SQIVND (reference sequence). V lost 3 bases to trimming and J lost 1 base, with 9 bases between them. The CDR3 covers 14 residues. The CDR3 protein is CASSMRTGNTEAFF. In DNA, the CDR3 is TGTGCCAGTAGTATGCGAACAGGGAACACTGAAGCTTTCTTT.

The sample holds one count of this clone. The genes are TRBV6-5 and TRBJ1-2; 7 bases map to TRBD1. J lost 5 bases, V lost 5 bases, and 5 bases had no gene match. This CDR3 contains 13 residues. Germline CDR1 reads MNHEY; CDR2 reads SVGAGI. The CDR3 DNA follows: TGTGCCAGCAGTCGGGACAGATTTTATGGCTACACCTTC. Its translation is CASSRDRFYGYTF.

The chain joins TRBV6-6 to TRBJ1-1, with D maybe TRBD1 (6 bases). CDR1 and CDR2 (germline): MNHNY, SVGAGI (reference sequence). V gave up 7 bases and J gave up 1 base, with 13 bases separating them. This CDR3 is 14 amino acids long. CDR3 sequence reads: CASIPDRRNTEAFF. Here the CDR3 DNA reads TGTGCCAGCATTCCAGACAGGCGGAACACTGAAGCTTTCTTT.